These 14 T cell receptor beta chains originate from one sample sequenced in a study of T cell changes during pregnancy in multiple sclerosis. Here immunoSEQ multiplex PCR was the method, and the copy in TCRdb shows in-frame clones only, minus some. The profile shows approximately 60,000 clones, roughly 89% of them singletons. The specimen was peripheral blood from another person, used as feeder cells. These TCRs come from a human donor whose cells served as feeder cells for cultures in a pregnancy study.

The rearrangement links TRBV11-1 to TRBJ1-2, with no clear D. The CDR3 extends over 13 amino acids. Per germline, CDR1 SGHAT and CDR2 FQDESV (reference sequence). V was cut by 2 bases and J by 0 bases, with 4 bases left in between. The CDR3 protein is CASSLKSNYGYTF. The CDR3 nucleotides are TGTGCCAGCAGCTTAAAGTCTAACTATGGCTACACCTTC.

In nucleotides, the CDR3 is TGTGCCAGCAGCTTAGATCTAGGTGGCCGGACCCAGTACTTC. It translates to CASSLDLGGRTQYF. The chain has TRBV11-2 and TRBJ2-5; D remains unclear. This CDR3 has 14 amino acids. Between the trimmed V and J ends, which lost 0 bases and 7 bases, there was a span of 12 bases. Per the germline V gene, CDR1 is SGHAT and CDR2 is FQNNGV. Looking up the rest from reference TRBV11-2 and TRBJ2-5 gives the full variable domain: EAGVAQSPRYKIIEKRQSVAFWCNPISGHATLYWYQQILGQGPKLLIQFQNNGVVDDSQLPKDRFSAERLKGVDSTLKIQPAKLEDSAVYLCASSLDLGGRTQYFGPGTRLLVL.

This rearrangement joins TRBV5-1 to TRBJ2-5; TRBD2 agrees at 7 bases. CDR1 and CDR2 from the germline V gene are SGHRS and YFSETQ. J lost 5 bases, V lost 0 bases, and 1 base had no gene match. The CDR3 has 13 amino acids. The CDR3 region is CASSLELAETQYF. CDR3 DNA sequence: TGCGCCAGCAGCTTGGAACTAGCGGAGACCCAGTACTTC.

The rearrangement links TRBV4-1 to TRBJ1-4; D may be TRBD1 (5 bases). This CDR3 is built from 14 residues. Trimming removed 4 bases at V and 8 bases at J, with 14 bases between. CDR1 and CDR2 from the germline V gene are MGHRA and YSYEKL. Here the CDR3 reads CASSPGTVEEKLFF. CDR3 DNA sequence: TGCGCCAGCAGCCCTGGGACCGTGGAGGAAAAACTGTTTTTT.

This chain links TRBV6-5 with TRBJ2-7, with D perhaps matching TRBD2 (5 bases). Germline V gene lookup returns CDR1 MNHEY and CDR2 SVGAGI. This CDR3 spans 14 amino acids. V lost 2 bases to trimming and J lost 4 bases, with 12 bases between them. CDR3 residues: CASSYRDRRYEQYF. The CDR3 DNA sequence: TGTGCCAGCAGTTACCGGGATAGAAGGTACGAGCAGTACTTC.

CDR3 in DNA: TGCGCCAGCAGCTTGGAGGGACGGACCCTTACCGGTACTGCAACTAATGAAAAACTGTTTTTT. This gives the protein CASSLEGRTLTGTATNEKLFF. V is TRBV5-1 and J is TRBJ1-4, with D perhaps TRBD1 (5 bases). Trimming took 0 bases from V and 0 from J, leaving 24 bases between them. CDR3 length: 21 amino acids. Germline values: CDR1 SGHRS, CDR2 YFSETQ.

The chain has TRBV7-2 and TRBJ2-7; no reliable D call. The CDR3 is 17 amino acids. Trimming removed 2 bases at V and 0 bases at J, with 17 bases between. Germline V gene sequence: CDR1 SGHTA, CDR2 FQGNSA. This CDR3 reads CASSLTTGPRFSYEQYF. Here the CDR3 DNA reads TGTGCCAGCAGCTTAACGACCGGACCCCGATTCTCCTACGAGCAGTACTTC.

The chain recombines TRBV6-6 with TRBJ1-2, with D possibly TRBD1 on 5 matching bases. The V end lost 4 bases, the J end lost 4 bases, and 16 bases lay between the germline ends. The CDR3 is made up of 15 amino acids. Germline CDR1 is MNHNY and CDR2 is SVGAGI (reference sequence). This chain's CDR3 is CASSFGASFGYGYTF. Written as DNA, the CDR3 is TGTGCCAGCAGTTTTGGGGCAAGTTTTGGCTATGGCTACACCTTC.

The chain's CDR3 is CASSWVQGNEQYF. In DNA, the CDR3 is TGTGCCAGCAGCTGGGTACAGGGAAACGAGCAGTACTTC. V usage is TRBV5-8 and J usage is TRBJ2-7, with a tentative D call TRBD1 (6 bases). The CDR3 extends over 13 amino acids. Germline V gene sequence: CDR1 SGHTS, CDR2 YDEGEE. Deletions cut 3 bases from V and 5 bases from J, with 12 bases between. Full variable domain (outside the CDR3, taken from reference TRBV5-8 and TRBJ2-7): EAGVTQSPTHLIKTRGQQATLRCSPISGHTSVYWYQQALGLGLQFLLWYDEGEERNRGNFPPRFSGRQFPNYSSELNVNALELEDSALYLCASSWVQGNEQYFGPGTRLTVT.

The genes are TRBV5-4 and TRBJ1-1; TRBD1 agrees at 7 bases. The CDR3 is 13 residues long. Unmatched junction bases numbered 5, after V lost 6 bases and J lost 3 bases. The germline gives CDR1 SGHNT, CDR2 YYREEE (reference sequence). CDR3 bases: TGTGCCAGCAACATAGACAGGGACACTGAAGCTTTCTTT. As protein: CASNIDRDTEAFF. The full variable domain, completed using reference TRBV5-4 and TRBJ1-1, is ETGVTQSPTHLIKTRGQQVTLRCSSQSGHNTVSWYQQALGQGPQFIFQYYREEENGRGNFPPRFSGLQFPNYSSELNVNALELDDSALYLCASNIDRDTEAFFGQGTRLTVV.

V usage is TRBV2 and J usage is TRBJ2-1, with D uncertain. Between the trimmed V and J ends, which lost 7 bases and 0 bases, there was a span of 13 bases. This CDR3 contains 15 residues. Germline CDR1 is SNHLY and CDR2 is FYNNEI. CDR3 in amino acids: CASTFLRSSYNEQFF. The CDR3, as DNA: TGTGCCAGCACCTTCCTACGGAGCTCCTACAATGAGCAGTTCTTC.

J is TRBJ1-2 and V is TRBV14; maybe TRBD1 (6 bases). The V gene lost 0 bases and the J gene lost 10 bases, with 18 bases spanning the gap. Germline values: CDR1 SGHDN, CDR2 FVKESK. The CDR3 spans 15 residues. CDR3 protein: CASSQDRGRGVAYTF. Written as DNA, the CDR3 is TGTGCCAGCAGCCAAGACAGGGGCAGGGGAGTAGCCTACACCTTC.

The gene calls are TRBV6-1 and TRBJ2-3; TRBD2 agrees at 14 bases. The length of the CDR3 is 17 residues. Germline loops: CDR1 MNHNS, CDR2 SASEGT. V dropped 2 bases and J dropped 4; count of bases not matched to a gene: 5. For the CDR3, the DNA is TGTGCCAGCAGTGAACCGGGACTAGCGGGAGTTTCAGATACGCAGTATTTT. Encoded protein: CASSEPGLAGVSDTQYF.

The genes are TRBV5-1 and TRBJ1-2, with 11 positions matching TRBD1. This CDR3 region has 16 residues. Germline V gives CDR1 SGHRS, CDR2 YFSETQ. The junction had 11 bases not matched to a gene; V was cut back by 4 bases and J by 6 bases. The DNA for the CDR3 is TGCGCCAGCAGCCCGCTTTGGGGGACAGGGGGGAATGGCTACACCTTC. Translating gives CASSPLWGTGGNGYTF.